These 25 T cell receptor beta chains originate from one sample sequenced in a study of control samples from healthy donors and cancer patients. TCRdb keeps only in-frame clones here, not all; method: immunoSEQ multiplex PCR. The table includes fewer than 110,000 clones, around nine tenths detected once. Sequenced input: PBMCs. The receptors stem from a man aged 60 to 69 with lung cancer.

The chain uses TRBV29-1 and TRBJ1-2; D is possibly TRBD1 (6 bases). The CDR3 consists of 13 residues. Trimming shortened V by 2 bases and J by 5 bases, and 12 bases separated the two germline ends. Germline V gene lookup returns CDR1 SQVTM and CDR2 ANQGSEA. CDR3 region: CSVEQGRRYGYTF. In nucleotides, the CDR3 is TGCAGCGTTGAACAGGGGCGCCGGTATGGCTACACCTTC.

V and J are TRBV15 and TRBJ1-2; possibly TRBD1 for D (6 bases). There are 13 residues in the CDR3. CDR1 is LNHNV, CDR2 YYDKDF, per germline (reference sequence). Deletions cut 5 bases from V and 8 bases from J, with 15 bases between. The CDR3, as DNA: TGTGCCACCAGCTACAGGGCTTCAGGAGGCTACACCTTC. It translates to CATSYRASGGYTF.

This clone was found once. This chain connects TRBV30 to TRBJ1-1; D gene unclear. Germline CDR1 GTSNPN, CDR2 SVGIG (reference sequence). This CDR3 has 12 amino acids. V was cut by 0 bases and J by 8 bases, with 10 bases left in between. The DNA of the CDR3 is TGTGCCTGGAGTGTATCGGGCGGGGAAGCTTTCTTT. This sequence encodes CAWSVSGGEAFF.

V usage is TRBV18 and J usage is TRBJ2-7; TRBD2 matches at 7 bases. This CDR3 spans 16 amino acids. The germline V gene has CDR1 KGHSH and CDR2 LQKENI. V lost 0 bases and J lost 4; bases outside the gene matches: 9. CDR3 sequence: CASSPPGGGRGYEQYF. The CDR3 DNA reads as TGTGCCAGCTCACCACCGGGGGGAGGGCGAGGATACGAGCAGTACTTC.

CDR3 in DNA: TGTGCCACCCGGGGAGGGGCTCTGGACACCGGGGAGCTGTTTTTT. Translated: CATRGGALDTGELFF. V usage is TRBV27 and J usage is TRBJ2-2; TRBD2 matches 7 bases. V dropped 10 bases and J dropped 3; count of bases not matched to a gene: 11. CDR3 size: 15 residues. CDR1 and CDR2 (germline): MNHEY, SMNVEV (reference sequence).

J is TRBJ2-1 and V is TRBV5-8; 8 bases match TRBD1. CDR1 and CDR2 from the germline V gene are SGHTS and YDEGEE. V gave up 0 bases and J gave up 4 bases; unmatched junction bases: 0. The CDR3 totals 14 residues. Written as DNA, the CDR3 is TGTGCCAGCAGCTTGGGACAGGGGTACAATGAGCAGTTCTTC. Translation gives CASSLGQGYNEQFF.

The chain has TRBV5-1 and TRBJ1-6; maybe TRBD1 (5 bases). CDR3 length: 14 amino acids. Germline-derived CDR1 and CDR2 are SGHRS and YFSETQ. V lost 0 bases and J 10 bases, leaving 11 bases between the germline ends. The CDR3 nucleotides read TGCGCCAGCAGCTTGGGACAGAACGACTCACCCCTCCACTTT. It codes for CASSLGQNDSPLHF.

This chain joins TRBV30 and TRBJ1-3; TRBD1 might be the D (6 bases). Between the trimmed V and J ends, which lost 1 base and 4 bases, there was a span of 8 bases. The CDR3 is 13 residues long. The V gene's germline CDR1 is GTSNPN and CDR2 SVGIG (reference sequence). Here the CDR3 reads CAWSAGAGNTIYF. As DNA, the CDR3 is TGTGCCTGGAGTGCAGGGGCCGGAAACACCATATATTTT.

This chain uses TRBV5-1 with TRBJ1-5, with D unresolved. Germline V lookup: CDR1 SGHRS, CDR2 YFSETQ. The CDR3 loop spans 15 amino acids. Trimming removed 4 bases at V and 2 bases at J, with 13 bases between. The CDR3 region is CASSTAPGGNQPQHF. In DNA, the CDR3 is TGCGCCAGCAGCACCGCCCCCGGGGGCAATCAGCCCCAGCATTTT.

V usage is TRBV11-2 and J usage is TRBJ1-1, with D tentatively TRBD1 (5 bases). Germline V gene lookup returns CDR1 SGHAT and CDR2 FQNNGV. V lost 3 bases and J lost 0, with 8 bases in between. The CDR3 is 14 amino acids. The CDR3 is CASSFDRMNTEAFF. The CDR3, as DNA: TGTGCCAGCAGCTTCGACAGAATGAACACTGAAGCTTTCTTT. Variable domain in full (rest from reference TRBV11-2 and TRBJ1-1): EAGVAQSPRYKIIEKRQSVAFWCNPISGHATLYWYQQILGQGPKLLIQFQNNGVVDDSQLPKDRFSAERLKGVDSTLKIQPAKLEDSAVYLCASSFDRMNTEAFFGQGTRLTVV.

The chain carries TRBV29-1 and TRBJ2-7; TRBD1 might be the D (5 bases). The CDR3 contains 14 residues. V was cut by 0 bases and J by 5 bases, with 14 bases left in between. Germline-derived CDR1 and CDR2 are SQVTM and ANQGSEA. The CDR3 spells CSVEDSGRAHEQYF. CDR3 bases: TGCAGCGTTGAAGATTCGGGCAGGGCCCACGAGCAGTACTTC.

The rearrangement joins TRBV18 to TRBJ2-3; D unclear. Germline V gene data show CDR1 as KGHSH and CDR2 as LQKENI. V dropped 2 bases and J dropped 0 bases, with 12 bases sitting between them. The CDR3 runs to 16 residues. Here the CDR3 reads CASSPSRRASTDTQYF. CDR3 in DNA: TGTGCCAGCTCACCATCTCGCCGAGCTAGCACAGATACGCAGTATTTT.

This rearrangement joins TRBV15 to TRBJ1-3; D unresolved. The V and J ends lost 8 bases and 8 bases respectively, with 13 bases between them. CDR3 length: 12 residues. Germline CDR1 reads LNHNV; CDR2 reads YYDKDF (reference sequence). The chain's CDR3 is CATGNTRDTIYF. CDR3 nucleotide sequence: TGTGCCACCGGGAACACCCGGGACACCATATATTTT. Combining the CDR3 with reference TRBV15 and TRBJ1-3 gives the whole variable domain DAMVIQNPRYQVTQFGKPVTLSCSQTLNHNVMYWYQQKSSQAPKLLFHYYDKDFNNEADTPDNFQSRRPNTSFCFLDIRSPGLGDTAMYLCATGNTRDTIYFGEGSWLTVV.

V is TRBV5-4 and J is TRBJ2-1; perhaps TRBD1 as D (6 bases). CDR3 length equals 11 residues. The V gene lost 3 bases and the J gene lost 12 bases, with 10 bases spanning the gap. Per the germline V gene, CDR1 is SGHNT and CDR2 is YYREEE (reference sequence). This CDR3 reads CASSSGTRQFF. The CDR3 DNA reads TGTGCCAGCAGCTCCGGGACACGGCAGTTCTTC. Based on the CDR3 plus reference TRBV5-4 and TRBJ2-1, the full variable domain is ETGVTQSPTHLIKTRGQQVTLRCSSQSGHNTVSWYQQALGQGPQFIFQYYREEENGRGNFPPRFSGLQFPNYSSELNVNALELDDSALYLCASSSGTRQFFGPGTRLTVL.

The J gene is TRBJ2-2, the V gene TRBV29-1; D gene ambiguous. The CDR3 sequence is 13 residues long. The V and J ends lost 7 bases and 6 bases respectively, with 15 bases between them. Germline assignment: CDR1 SQVTM and CDR2 ANQGSEA. The CDR3 loop reads CSARQVSAGELFF. In nucleotides, the CDR3 is TGCAGCGCTAGACAAGTTTCGGCCGGGGAGCTGTTTTTT.

The chain couples TRBV6-5 to TRBJ2-7; 10 bases are a match to TRBD1. J lost 4 bases, V lost 0 bases, and 6 bases had no gene match. There are 16 residues in the CDR3. Germline assignment: CDR1 MNHEY and CDR2 SVGAGI. The CDR3: CASSYSYGTGAYEQYV. For the CDR3, the DNA is TGTGCCAGCAGTTACTCGTATGGGACAGGGGCGTACGAGCAGTACGTC.

The chain uses TRBV2 and TRBJ2-7; D is uncertain. Germline V gene sequence: CDR1 SNHLY, CDR2 FYNNEI. Trimming left V 6 bases short and J 0 bases short, with 6 bases between. The CDR3 is 12 residues long. The CDR3 is CASRTDSYEQYF. The CDR3 nucleotides are TGTGCCAGCAGGACGGACTCCTACGAGCAGTACTTC.

The chain is built from TRBV18 and TRBJ1-5, with D tentatively TRBD1 (5 bases). The CDR3 has 16 amino acids. Germline V gene sequence: CDR1 KGHSH, CDR2 LQKENI. V shed 2 bases and J shed 0 bases, with 11 bases lying between them. CDR3: CASSPGKGPSNQPQHF. The CDR3, as DNA: TGTGCCAGCTCACCAGGGAAGGGACCTAGCAATCAGCCCCAGCATTTT.

V usage is TRBV3-1 (or the pseudogene TRBV3-2) and J usage is TRBJ2-7, with 13 bases lining up with TRBD2. The CDR3 is 15 residues long. Germline V gene data show CDR1 as LGHDT and CDR2 as YNNKEL (reference sequence). With 4 bases clipped from V and 2 bases from J, the junction kept 2 bases outside the gene matches. For the CDR3, the DNA is TGTGCCAGCAGCCTTACTAGCGGGGGGGCCTACGAGCAGTACTTC. Protein product: CASSLTSGGAYEQYF.

The chain combines TRBV5-6 with TRBJ2-1; TRBD1 matches at 9 bases. Trimming at V came to 4 bases and at J to 6 bases, leaving 11 bases not matched to a gene. Germline-derived CDR1 and CDR2 are SGHDT and YYEEEE. This CDR3 has 16 residues. This CDR3 reads CASSTGTGFSPNEQFF. The CDR3 nucleotides read TGTGCCAGCAGCACCGGGACAGGGTTCTCCCCCAATGAGCAGTTCTTC.

This chain links TRBV12-3 or TRBV12-4 with TRBJ2-6, with no clear D. The V and J ends lost 8 bases and 0 bases respectively, with 5 bases between them. This CDR3 comprises 13 residues. The CDR3, as DNA: TGTGCCAGCCGATTCTCTGGGGCCAACGTCCTGACTTTC. Protein: CASRFSGANVLTF.

The CDR3 DNA sequence: TGTGCCTGGAGTGGCAGGGACAATCAGCCCCAGCATTTT. This codes for CAWSGRDNQPQHF. The chain is built from TRBV30 and TRBJ1-5, with D possibly matching TRBD1 (5 bases). CDR1 GTSNPN and CDR2 SVGIG come from the germline V gene (reference sequence). Trimming took off 1 base at V and 3 bases at J, with 7 bases between the two ends. This CDR3 is 13 amino acids long.

V is TRBV30 and J is TRBJ2-3; D gene ambiguous. The V end lost 0 bases, the J end lost 1 base, and 14 bases lay between the germline ends. The CDR3 contains 16 residues. Germline V CDR1 and CDR2: GTSNPN, SVGIG (reference sequence). This chain's CDR3 is CAWSVESGRGTDTQYF. The DNA of the CDR3 is TGTGCCTGGAGTGTAGAAAGTGGCAGAGGCACAGATACGCAGTATTTT.

The V and J genes are TRBV5-8 and TRBJ2-2, with unresolved D. Germline V gives CDR1 SGHTS, CDR2 YDEGEE. CDR3 length equals 13 residues. The V end lost 1 base, the J end lost 5 bases, and 6 bases lay between the germline ends. The CDR3 DNA sequence: TGTGCCAGCAGCTTGTCCGGGACCGGGGAGCTGTTTTTT. Its translation is CASSLSGTGELFF.

This clone showed up just a few times. The V and J genes are TRBV5-1 and TRBJ1-5, with TRBD1 matching 10 bases. CDR1 is SGHRS, CDR2 YFSETQ, per germline. V gave up 4 bases and J gave up 2 bases; unmatched junction bases: 3. CDR3 length equals 15 residues. The CDR3 is CASSTGTGGNQPQHF. The CDR3 DNA sequence: TGCGCCAGCAGCACTGGGACAGGGGGCAATCAGCCCCAGCATTTT.